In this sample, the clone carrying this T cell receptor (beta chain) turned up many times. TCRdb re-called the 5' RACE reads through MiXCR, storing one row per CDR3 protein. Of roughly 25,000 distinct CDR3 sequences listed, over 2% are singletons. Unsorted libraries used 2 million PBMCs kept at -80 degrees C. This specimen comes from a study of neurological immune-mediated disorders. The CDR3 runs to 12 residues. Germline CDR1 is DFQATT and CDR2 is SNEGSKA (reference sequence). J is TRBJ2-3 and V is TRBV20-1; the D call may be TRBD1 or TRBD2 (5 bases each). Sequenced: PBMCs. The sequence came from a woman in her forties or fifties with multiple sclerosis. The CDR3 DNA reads TGCAGGGGTGGGGGAGTCGCAGATACGCAGTATTTT. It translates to CRGGGVADTQYF.